A single sample is the source of the 21 T cell receptor beta chains below, sequenced in a study of blood T cell repertoires in COVID-19. Method: immunoSEQ multiplex PCR; TCRdb's copy keeps in-frame clones and lacks some. This table has 250,000 to 400,000 clones, more than 75% appearing once. The sample taken for sequencing was PBMCs or T cells enriched from blood (not recorded which). The receptor set was obtained from a woman in her 30s who had recovered from COVID-19.

This sequence joins TRBV4-3 and TRBJ1-2; the D gene is possibly TRBD1 (6 bases). Trimming shortened V by 0 bases and J by 4 bases, and 15 bases separated the two germline ends. Germline lookup yields CDR1 LGHNA and CDR2 YSLEER. The CDR3 is 16 residues long. CDR3 sequence: CASSQDLPDSFYGYTF. In DNA form, the CDR3 reads TGCGCCAGCAGCCAAGATTTGCCGGACAGCTTCTATGGCTACACCTTC.

The chain carries TRBV11-2 and TRBJ2-7, with D possibly TRBD2 on 6 matching bases. CDR1 and CDR2 (germline): SGHAT, FQNNGV. The germline V and J ends were trimmed by 3 bases and 2 bases, with 14 bases remaining between them. The length of the CDR3 is 15 residues. CDR3 DNA sequence: TGTGCCAGCAGCTTGGGACTGGGAGAGACCTACGAGCAGTACTTC. Protein: CASSLGLGETYEQYF.

This sequence joins TRBV19 and TRBJ1-2; TRBD1 matches 10 bases. This CDR3 contains 15 residues. Unmatched junction bases numbered 9, after V lost 5 bases and J lost 6 bases. CDR1 is LNHDA and CDR2 is SQIVND in the germline V gene (reference sequence). CDR3 loop: CASSERQGARDGYTF. CDR3 nucleotide sequence: TGTGCCAGTAGTGAGAGACAGGGGGCGCGGGATGGCTACACCTTC.

CDR3 loop: CASSQFRQAGEQYF. The CDR3 nucleotides are TGCGCCAGCAGCCAATTCCGACAGGCCGGGGAGCAGTACTTC. This chain uses TRBV4-3 with TRBJ2-7, with a possible D match to TRBD1 (6 bases). CDR3 length: 14 amino acids. Deletions cut 2 bases from V and 7 bases from J, with 15 bases between. The germline V gene encodes CDR1 LGHNA and CDR2 YSLEER.

V usage is TRBV18 and J usage is TRBJ1-6; D perhaps matches TRBD1 (6 bases). The CDR3 sequence is 15 residues long. Germline CDR1 is KGHSH and CDR2 is LQKENI. Trimming took off 1 base at V and 6 bases at J, with 10 bases between the two ends. CDR3 nucleotides: TGTGCCAGCTCACCACAGGGGGACCTTAATTCACCCCTCCACTTT. This codes for CASSPQGDLNSPLHF.

The sample holds a few counts of this clone. For the CDR3, the DNA is TGTGCCAGCAGCTTAGGGACAGGGGGTACGAATGGCTACACCTTC. Translated: CASSLGTGGTNGYTF. The rearrangement uses TRBV13 and TRBJ1-2; 9 bases are a match to TRBD1. With V trimmed by 0 bases and J by 6 bases, 5 bases remained unmatched. CDR3 length: 15 residues. The germline gives CDR1 PRHDT, CDR2 FYEKMQ (reference sequence).

The chain links TRBV27 to TRBJ1-4; 7 bases map to TRBD1. Germline V gene data show CDR1 as MNHEY and CDR2 as SMNVEV (reference sequence). The CDR3 extends over 13 amino acids. With V trimmed by 6 bases and J by 8 bases, 6 bases remained unmatched. The CDR3 region is CASRRGREEKLFF. The CDR3 DNA reads TGTGCCAGCAGGAGGGGGCGCGAAGAAAAACTGTTTTTT. Full variable domain (outside the CDR3, taken from reference TRBV27 and TRBJ1-4): EAQVTQNPRYLITVTGKKLTVTCSQNMNHEYMSWYRQDPGLGLRQIYYSMNVEVTDKGDVPEGYKVSRKEKRNFPLILESPSPNQTSLYFCASRRGREEKLFFGSGTQLSVL.

This chain links TRBV27 with TRBJ2-7; D uncertain. V was shortened by 5 bases and J by 3 bases, with 14 bases between the two germline ends. In germline, CDR1 is MNHEY, CDR2 SMNVEV (reference sequence). There are 14 residues in the CDR3. The DNA of the CDR3 is TGTGCCAGCAGTATCGACAATTATAACTACGAGCAGTACTTC. This gives the protein CASSIDNYNYEQYF.

The chain couples TRBV11-2 to TRBJ1-1; D gene uncertain. The CDR3 is 15 amino acids. The ends were cut back, 0 bases at V and 4 bases at J, with 12 bases in the middle. Germline V gene sequence: CDR1 SGHAT, CDR2 FQNNGV. The CDR3 DNA reads TGTGCCAGCAGCTTAGAGGGTGTGGGAGGCACTGAAGCTTTCTTT. Translating gives CASSLEGVGGTEAFF.

This chain uses TRBV5-6 with TRBJ2-7, with 7 bases aligning to TRBD1. This CDR3 region has 15 residues. Germline lookup yields CDR1 SGHDT and CDR2 YYEEEE. V shed 4 bases, J shed 3 bases, and the junction held 10 bases outside the gene matches. As DNA, the CDR3 is TGTGCCAGCAGCATAGACAGGGCGGGTTTCTACGAGCAGTACTTC. Protein: CASSIDRAGFYEQYF.

The chain recombines TRBV28 with TRBJ2-7; 9 bases fit TRBD1. The V gene end was trimmed by 11 bases and the J gene end by 6 bases; junction bases not matched to a gene: 14. CDR1 and CDR2 from the germline V gene are MDHEN and SYDVKM. The CDR3 contains 14 residues. As DNA, the CDR3 is TGTGCCGCCAGGGGGACAGGGAGAGTACCCGAGCAGTACTTC. Residues: CAARGTGRVPEQYF.

This clone has just one count. The chain is built from TRBV7-2 and TRBJ1-2; 8 positions match TRBD1. Germline trimming cut 4 bases from V and 4 bases from J; bases unmatched to any gene: 8. This CDR3 is built from 15 residues. Germline V gene sequence: CDR1 SGHTA, CDR2 FQGNSA. CDR3 nucleotide sequence: TGTGCCAGCAGCTCGGGGGACAGGAGGAGCTATGGCTACACCTTC. Its protein is CASSSGDRRSYGYTF.

The gene calls are TRBV24-1 and TRBJ2-1; 10 positions match TRBD2. Germline trimming cut 6 bases from V and 5 bases from J; bases unmatched to any gene: 9. This CDR3 is built from 16 residues. Germline loops: CDR1 KGHDR, CDR2 SFDVKD. The DNA of the CDR3 is TGTGCCACCAGTACCCGGCCGGGACTAGCGAACAATGAGCAGTTCTTC. Residues: CATSTRPGLANNEQFF.

This sequence joins TRBV20-1 and TRBJ2-7; D possibly corresponds to TRBD1 (6 bases). In germline, CDR1 is DFQATT, CDR2 SNEGSKA (reference sequence). V was trimmed by 3 bases and J by 2 bases, leaving 17 bases between them. The CDR3 extends over 15 amino acids. CDR3 nucleotide sequence: TGCAGTGCTAGTGACCCCGCAGGGGTAACCTACGAGCAGTACTTC. Its protein is CSASDPAGVTYEQYF.

This rearrangement joins TRBV25-1 to TRBJ2-3; TRBD1 agrees at 11 bases. Germline V gene lookup returns CDR1 MGHDK and CDR2 SYGVNS. The CDR3 totals 13 residues. The V gene end was trimmed by 8 bases and the J gene end by 4 bases; junction bases not matched to a gene: 2. CDR3 residues: CASGQGASDTQYF. The CDR3 nucleotides read TGTGCCAGCGGACAGGGGGCATCAGATACGCAGTATTTT.

The V and J genes are TRBV5-8 and TRBJ2-1; 11 nucleotides line up with TRBD1. CDR1 and CDR2 from the germline V gene are SGHTS and YDEGEE. This CDR3 has 15 amino acids. Germline trimming cut 2 bases from V and 5 bases from J; bases unmatched to any gene: 3. The CDR3 nucleotides read TGTGCCAGCAGCTTAGGACAGGGGGCCCACAATGAGCAGTTCTTC. It encodes CASSLGQGAHNEQFF.

The rearrangement joins TRBV5-4 to TRBJ2-4; 10 bases line up with TRBD1. The V segment lost 4 bases and the J segment 10 bases; nucleotides outside the gene matches: 11. Germline CDR1 is SGHNT and CDR2 is YYREEE (reference sequence). The CDR3 is made up of 15 amino acids. This CDR3 is CASSQLGQGFSIQYF. CDR3 DNA sequence: TGTGCCAGCAGCCAGCTGGGACAGGGGTTTTCGATTCAGTACTTC.

V gene TRBV7-2 combines with J gene TRBJ1-2; D gene ambiguous. Germline CDR1 reads SGHTA; CDR2 reads FQGNSA. The CDR3 totals 13 residues. Trimming cost V 6 bases and J 7 bases, with 15 bases left between them. As DNA, the CDR3 is TGTGCCAGCAGGGGCGTCATGGTGGGTGGCTACACCTTC. Encoded protein: CASRGVMVGGYTF.

The chain links TRBV12-5 to TRBJ1-2; TRBD1 is a possible D gene (6 bases). V was cut by 5 bases and J by 4 bases, with 11 bases left in between. The germline V gene has CDR1 LGHNT and CDR2 FRNRAP. This CDR3 is built from 13 residues. The CDR3 coding sequence is TGTGCTAGTGGTGCAAGGACAGCCTATGGCTACACCTTC. Translated, it gives CASGARTAYGYTF.

The chain links TRBV5-5 to TRBJ2-7; no firm D call. The ends were cut back, 0 bases at V and 0 bases at J, with 7 bases in the middle. Germline assignment: CDR1 SGHKS and CDR2 YYEKEE (reference sequence). CDR3 length: 14 residues. CDR3 residues: CASSLVGTSYEQYF. For the CDR3, the DNA is TGTGCCAGCAGCTTGGTTGGCACCTCCTACGAGCAGTACTTC.

The chain carries TRBV5-5 and TRBJ1-1; D gene uncertain. Germline assignment: CDR1 SGHKS and CDR2 YYEKEE (reference sequence). V dropped 4 bases and J dropped 7 bases, with 11 bases sitting between them. The CDR3 is 12 amino acids. CDR3 in DNA: TGTGCCAGCAGCCCACAGATCGATGAAGCTTTCTTT. It specifies CASSPQIDEAFF.